The 22 T cell receptor beta chains reported below all come from one sample, sequenced in a study of T cells in Graves' hyperthyroidism and ophthalmopathy. Amplification of TCR beta CDR3 regions used RNA as the template. During a first-round RT-PCR of the TCR CDR3, the HTBI primer set was used. Each CDR3 protein is one row after TCRdb ran MiXCR on the multiplex PCR reads. The sample contains fewer than 550,000 distinct CDR3 sequences, 24% of which appear only once. Sequencing was carried out using blood. All receptors derive from a woman aged 25 to 39 with Graves' ophthalmopathy.

This clonotype was detected many times. V gene TRBV4-3 combines with J gene TRBJ2-2, with unresolved D. The CDR3 has 14 residues. Germline CDR1 LGHNA, CDR2 YSLEER. The ends were cut back, 0 bases at V and 8 bases at J, with 10 bases in the middle. CDR3 in DNA: TGCGCCAGCAGCCAAGAGGCCGGCAGGGGGGAGCTGTTTTTT. Its protein product is CASSQEAGRGELFF.

V is TRBV15 and J is TRBJ2-3, with D perhaps being TRBD1 or TRBD2 (6 bases each). The germline V gene has CDR1 LNHNV and CDR2 YYDKDF (reference sequence). V was shortened by 11 bases and J by 0 bases, with 15 bases between the two germline ends. CDR3 length: 14 residues. The CDR3 region has the DNA TGTGCCGGGGGGCTAGTTCGGAGCACAGATACGCAGTATTTT. It yields the protein CAGGLVRSTDTQYF.

In this sample, this clonotype turned up many times. The chain carries TRBV7-8 and TRBJ2-5; 11 bases are a match to TRBD2. V gave up 4 bases and J gave up 0 bases; unmatched junction bases: 10. The CDR3 consists of 18 residues. The germline gives CDR1 SGHVS, CDR2 FQNEAQ. This CDR3 reads CASSSPLAGGTYQETQYF. In DNA, the CDR3 is TGTGCCAGCAGCTCCCCCCTAGCGGGGGGAACCTACCAAGAGACCCAGTACTTC.

Of note for this clonotype: This may stem from a read error, because a much larger clone lies one nucleotide away. Without the conserved terminal phenylalanine or tryptophan, this CDR3 likely stems from a read error. The chain carries TRBV3-1 and TRBJ1-2; D is undetermined. Per the germline V gene, CDR1 is LGHDT and CDR2 is YNNKEL (reference sequence). The length of the CDR3 is 14 residues. Trimming stripped 6 bases from V and 4 bases from J, with 15 bases between. The CDR3 region is CASRPGPRGYGYTL. The DNA for the CDR3 is TGTGCCAGCAGGCCGGGCCCCCGTGGCTATGGCTACACCCTC.

This clonotype appeared many times. The rearrangement links TRBV6-5 to TRBJ2-7; unclear D gene. V lost 6 bases, J lost 6 bases, and 12 bases lay in between. This CDR3 has 12 amino acids. From germline, CDR1 is MNHEY and CDR2 SVGAGI. For the CDR3, the DNA is TGTGCCAGCAGGTATATAGTCTCCGAGCAGTACTTC. This sequence encodes CASRYIVSEQYF.

This clonotype has just a few counts. DNA for the CDR3: TGTGCCAGTTCCGCGGGACTAGCGGGGAGAGAGACCCAGTACTTC. Amino acid sequence: CASSAGLAGRETQYF. The V call is TRBV12-3 or TRBV12-4, the J call TRBJ2-5, with 13 bases identical to TRBD2. The V gene end was trimmed by 9 bases and the J gene end by 4 bases; junction bases not matched to a gene: 8. The CDR3 sequence is 15 residues long.

As to this clonotype: Given a much more abundant clone one base away, this may be a read error. The chain recombines TRBV28 with TRBJ2-5, with D possibly TRBD1 on 7 matching bases. Germline V gene lookup returns CDR1 MDHEN and CDR2 SYDVKM. The CDR3 runs 12 residues. The chain's CDR3 is CASSLEGQTKYF. The CDR3 region has the DNA TGTGCCAGCAGTTTGGAGGGACAGACCAAGTACTTC.

This clonotype was seen repeatedly, ten times or more. J is TRBJ1-2 and V is TRBV29-1; TRBD1 matches 7 bases. Trimming cost V 1 base and J 3 bases; bases outside gene matches: 5. CDR1 and CDR2 from the germline V gene are SQVTM and ANQGSEA. The CDR3 has 14 residues. The CDR3 is CSVEGRGSHYGYTF. DNA of the CDR3: TGCAGCGTTGAAGGCAGGGGGAGTCACTATGGCTACACCTTC.

The chain couples TRBV6-1 to TRBJ2-3; D gene unclear. The V gene's germline CDR1 is MNHNS and CDR2 SASEGT. The V end was cut by 6 bases, the J end by 0 bases, with 4 bases between. The CDR3 has 12 residues. This CDR3 reads CASRRSTDTQYF. As DNA, the CDR3 is TGTGCCAGCAGGCGGAGCACAGATACGCAGTATTTT.

This clonotype was counted a few times. The gene calls are TRBV29-1 and TRBJ1-2, with unresolved D. The CDR3 is 12 amino acids. The germline gives CDR1 SQVTM, CDR2 ANQGSEA. The germline V and J ends were trimmed by 7 bases and 2 bases, with 11 bases remaining between them. As DNA, the CDR3 is TGCAGCGGGTGGACGCAGAACTATGGCTACACCTTC. This codes for CSGWTQNYGYTF.

The chain has TRBV6-5 and TRBJ2-5; tentative D call: TRBD2 (6 bases). Germline lookup yields CDR1 MNHEY and CDR2 SVGAGI. The CDR3 runs 15 residues. Trimming took off 0 bases at V and 5 bases at J, with 13 bases between the two ends. The CDR3 is CASSYSGRVAETQYF. The CDR3 region has the DNA TGTGCCAGCAGTTACTCCGGGAGAGTCGCGGAGACCCAGTACTTC.

In this sample, this clonotype turned up many times. This chain connects TRBV6-5 to TRBJ1-5; D is undetermined. This CDR3 region has 13 residues. Trimming removed 3 bases from V and 7 bases from J, with 10 bases in between. Germline loops: CDR1 MNHEY, CDR2 SVGAGI. CDR3 residues: CASSYSVSQPQHF. The CDR3 DNA reads as TGTGCCAGCAGTTATTCAGTTTCACAGCCCCAGCATTTT.

This clonotype was recorded at least ten times. The V and J genes are TRBV6-1 and TRBJ2-7; TRBD2 aligns across 15 bases. The CDR3 extends over 16 amino acids. Germline V CDR1 and CDR2: MNHNS, SASEGT. V dropped 6 bases and J dropped 1; count of bases not matched to a gene: 4. CDR3 sequence (DNA): TGTGCCAGCAGCAGTGGGACTAGCGGGGGGTCCTACGAGCAGTACTTC. Protein sequence: CASSSGTSGGSYEQYF.

There are many counts of this clonotype. The chain couples TRBV11-2 to TRBJ2-5; 10 nucleotides line up with TRBD2. This CDR3 spans 16 amino acids. Germline-derived CDR1 and CDR2 are SGHAT and FQNNGV. Trimming removed 5 bases from V and 4 bases from J; junction bases left unmatched: 10. The CDR3 sequence is CASSPPSAGGRETQYF. CDR3 coding DNA: TGTGCCAGCAGCCCCCCTTCAGCGGGGGGGCGAGAGACCCAGTACTTC.

This clonotype was seen ten or more times. The chain has TRBV2 and TRBJ1-1; D is ambiguous. V dropped 3 bases and J dropped 11 bases, with 13 bases sitting between them. This CDR3 region has 12 residues. Germline values: CDR1 SNHLY, CDR2 FYNNEI. CDR3 protein: CASSDRVLPAFF. The CDR3 DNA sequence: TGTGCCAGCAGTGACCGGGTCCTACCGGCTTTCTTT.

This clonotype was seen once. At one end, the junction sequence differs from germline, possibly due to a read error. V gene TRBV12-3 or TRBV12-4 combines with J gene TRBJ1-5; D gene ambiguous. CDR3 length: 10 amino acids. CDR3 coding DNA: TGTGCCAACAGTTTGAAGCCCCAGCATTTT. This sequence encodes CANSLKPQHF.

This clonotype was observed many times. Here the CDR3 reads CASSLDWQETQYF. The CDR3 coding sequence is TGTGCCAGCAGCTTAGACTGGCAAGAGACCCAGTACTTC. The V gene is TRBV7-2, the J gene TRBJ2-5; no firm D call. Germline CDR1 SGHTA, CDR2 FQGNSA. The CDR3 length is 13 residues. V lost 1 base and J lost 2, with 5 bases in between.

The chain links TRBV12-3 or TRBV12-4 to TRBJ2-7; a weak D match, TRBD2 (6 bases). The CDR3 is 12 amino acids. V was pared by 9 bases and J by 6 bases, with 15 bases between. CDR3 coding DNA: TGTGCCAGTCGCGGGACGGGAGCCGAGCAGTACTTC. Amino acids: CASRGTGAEQYF.

This clonotype occurred many times. The V gene is TRBV7-2, the J gene TRBJ2-7; 8 bases align to TRBD1. The germline V gene has CDR1 SGHTA and CDR2 FQGNSA. Trimming removed 4 bases from V and 0 bases from J; junction bases left unmatched: 5. The CDR3 runs to 15 residues. CDR3 residues: CASSSYRGSSYEQYF. The CDR3, as DNA: TGTGCCAGCAGCTCTTACAGGGGGAGCTCCTACGAGCAGTACTTC.

The gene calls are TRBV7-8 and TRBJ2-6; D is unclear. V gave up 5 bases and J gave up 0 bases, with 5 bases separating them. Germline values: CDR1 SGHVS, CDR2 FQNEAQ. The CDR3 runs to 14 residues. CDR3 nucleotide sequence: TGTGCCAGCAGCCGACACTCTGGGGCCAACGTCCTGACTTTC. It specifies CASSRHSGANVLTF.

This clonotype was seen ten or more times. The chain is built from TRBV30 and TRBJ1-5; TRBD1 is a possible D gene (5 bases). V was shortened by 0 bases and J by 5 bases, with 11 bases between the two germline ends. The CDR3 spans 14 residues. The germline CDR1 and CDR2 sequences are GTSNPN and SVGIG (reference sequence). The CDR3 reads CAWSVGGGDQPQHF. In DNA form, the CDR3 reads TGTGCCTGGAGTGTCGGGGGAGGCGATCAGCCCCAGCATTTT.

V gene TRBV18 combines with J gene TRBJ2-2; D tentatively reads TRBD1 or TRBD2 (6 bases each). This CDR3 is 16 amino acids long. Germline V gene lookup returns CDR1 KGHSH and CDR2 LQKENI. The germline V and J ends were trimmed by 3 bases and 4 bases, with 15 bases remaining between them. The CDR3 sequence is CASSPFSGGITGELFF. DNA for the CDR3: TGTGCCAGCTCACCGTTTTCCGGGGGCATCACCGGGGAGCTGTTTTTT.